The 17 T cell receptor beta chains below come from one sample, sequenced in a study of blood T cell repertoires in COVID-19. Assay: immunoSEQ multiplex PCR; the TCRdb copy retains only in-frame clones and omits some. This repertoire shows around 130,000 clones, 60% to 80% found once; its top ten account for over 6.5%. The specimen sequenced was peripheral blood. All receptors derive from a human donor in a cohort sampled during active COVID-19.

The table lists this clone with a count of one. This rearrangement joins TRBV7-9 to TRBJ1-1; D gene ambiguous. This CDR3 has 15 residues. Germline values: CDR1 SEHNR, CDR2 FQNEAQ (reference sequence). V lost 1 base and J 4 bases, leaving 13 bases between the germline ends. CDR3 DNA sequence: TGTGCCAGCAGCTTAGTCGGACGGGGTTCCACTGAAGCTTTCTTT. It codes for CASSLVGRGSTEAFF.

This clone turned up a few times. J is TRBJ2-7 and V is TRBV9; D perhaps matches TRBD1 (6 bases). The germline gives CDR1 SGDLS, CDR2 YYNGEE. There are 14 residues in the CDR3. V was clipped by 0 bases and J by 4 bases, with 11 bases between them. The DNA of the CDR3 is TGTGCCAGCAGCGTAGCCGGACAGAGTTACGAGCAGTACTTC. Translating it yields CASSVAGQSYEQYF.

The rearrangement links TRBV4-2 to TRBJ1-3; maybe TRBD1 (6 bases). This CDR3 has 16 amino acids. Germline CDR1 is LGHNA and CDR2 is YNFKEQ. V lost 5 bases, J lost 5 bases, and 19 bases lay in between. DNA of the CDR3: TGTGCCAGCAGCTTACCGACCGGGACAACAAGAAACACCATATATTTT. Encoded protein: CASSLPTGTTRNTIYF.

This chain connects TRBV2 to TRBJ1-1, with D unclear. The CDR3 totals 15 residues. Trimming removed 4 bases at V and 4 bases at J, with 16 bases between. Germline CDR1 and CDR2: SNHLY and FYNNEI. The CDR3 loop is CASSAHPRFLTEAFF. DNA of the CDR3: TGTGCCAGCAGTGCTCATCCGAGGTTCCTCACTGAAGCTTTCTTT.

CDR3 DNA: TGCGCCAGCAGCTTGGAGGGAGGGATCAATGGCTACACCTTC. Translating gives CASSLEGGINGYTF. This chain connects TRBV5-1 to TRBJ1-2; D is uncertain. V dropped 0 bases and J dropped 6 bases, with 12 bases sitting between them. The germline CDR1 and CDR2 sequences are SGHRS and YFSETQ. This CDR3 region has 14 residues.

The CDR3 loop reads CASSLDRQSSYEQYF. CDR3 nucleotide sequence: TGTGCCAGCAGTCTCGACCGACAGAGCTCCTACGAGCAGTACTTC. V gene TRBV11-1 combines with J gene TRBJ2-7; the D gene is possibly TRBD1 (5 bases). V was pared by 6 bases and J by 0 bases, with 15 bases between. The length of the CDR3 is 15 residues. Germline V CDR1 and CDR2: SGHAT, FQDESV (reference sequence).

This chain uses TRBV5-1 with TRBJ1-6, with D possibly TRBD1 on 6 matching bases. V was cut by 0 bases and J by 7 bases, with 17 bases left in between. The length of the CDR3 is 17 residues. Germline CDR1 reads SGHRS; CDR2 reads YFSETQ. The CDR3 DNA reads TGCGCCAGCAGCTTGGGACCCCAAACAGGGACGAATTCACCCCTCCACTTT. Translating gives CASSLGPQTGTNSPLHF. The complete variable domain, with remaining parts taken from reference TRBV5-1 and TRBJ1-6, reads KAGVTQTPRYLIKTRGQQVTLSCSPISGHRSVSWYQQTPGQGLQFLFEYFSETQRNKGNFPGRFSGRQFSNSRSEMNVSTLELGDSALYLCASSLGPQTGTNSPLHFGNGTRLTVT.

This clone appeared a few times. V and J are TRBV7-9 and TRBJ2-7; D is possibly TRBD2 (6 bases). CDR3 length: 14 residues. Per the germline V gene, CDR1 is SEHNR and CDR2 is FQNEAQ (reference sequence). V lost 8 bases, J lost 6 bases, and 20 bases lay in between. The CDR3 bases are TGTGCCAGCTCCCCCGGTAGGGACTTTTCCGAGCAGTACTTC. This encodes CASSPGRDFSEQYF.

This clone was observed once. The gene calls are TRBV12-2 and TRBJ2-7; the table's D call TRBD2 went unverified against the DNA. TRBV12-2 is noted as a pseudogene. The CDR3 totals 16 residues. For the CDR3, the DNA is TGTGCAAGTCGCTACCGGGACTACCACTACTCCTACGAGCAGTACTTC. Protein sequence: CASRYRDYHYSYEQYF.

This clone was observed a few times. The gene calls are TRBV6-5 and TRBJ1-2; D is ambiguous. The CDR3 sequence is 13 residues long. Germline CDR1 reads MNHEY; CDR2 reads SVGAGI. Deletions cut 6 bases from V and 5 bases from J, with 13 bases between. DNA for the CDR3: TGTGCCAGCAGGGTAGTCGGAGGATATGGCTACACCTTC. Translated: CASRVVGGYGYTF.

The chain joins TRBV2 to TRBJ1-1; D is undetermined. The CDR3 has 16 amino acids. The germline V and J ends were trimmed by 0 bases and 0 bases, with 11 bases remaining between them. Germline V CDR1 and CDR2: SNHLY, FYNNEI. CDR3 in DNA: TGTGCCAGCAGTGAAGCGGGCAGCTCGGTGAACACTGAAGCTTTCTTT. It is translated as CASSEAGSSVNTEAFF.

The genes are TRBV5-4 and TRBJ1-1; possible D gene TRBD1, 6 bases. Germline values: CDR1 SGHNT, CDR2 YYREEE (reference sequence). V lost 0 bases and J 4 bases, leaving 16 bases between the germline ends. This CDR3 has 16 residues. DNA of the CDR3: TGTGCCAGCAGCTTGGAGCCCGACAGGACGGTCACTGAAGCTTTCTTT. It encodes CASSLEPDRTVTEAFF.

The chain employs TRBV2 and TRBJ1-3; D remains unclear. V was clipped by 5 bases and J by 3 bases, with 8 bases between them. The germline V gene has CDR1 SNHLY and CDR2 FYNNEI. CDR3 length: 13 amino acids. The chain's CDR3 is CASSQEGGNTIYF. CDR3 coding DNA: TGTGCCAGCAGTCAGGAGGGTGGAAACACCATATATTTT.

The chain employs TRBV7-9 and TRBJ2-7; 8 positions agree with TRBD1. Losses at the gene ends were 0 bases for V and 4 bases for J; bases not matched to a gene: 8. Germline loops: CDR1 SEHNR, CDR2 FQNEAQ (reference sequence). This CDR3 has 16 amino acids. The CDR3 reads CASSLAFGTGHYEQYF. As DNA, the CDR3 is TGTGCCAGCAGCTTAGCGTTCGGGACAGGACATTACGAGCAGTACTTC.

The chain joins TRBV6-5 to TRBJ1-5; D is unresolved. The V and J ends lost 6 bases and 4 bases respectively, with 16 bases between them. The CDR3 spans 15 residues. Looked up from germline, CDR1 is MNHEY and CDR2 is SVGAGI. The CDR3 nucleotides are TGTGCCAGCAGACCGAGCCCCGACGGGAATCAGCCCCAGCATTTT. Encoded protein: CASRPSPDGNQPQHF.

This chain links TRBV15 with TRBJ1-4; 7 bases agree with TRBD1. Germline values: CDR1 LNHNV, CDR2 YYDKDF (reference sequence). Trimming removed 2 bases from V and 7 bases from J; junction bases left unmatched: 7. The CDR3 sequence is 15 residues long. CDR3 DNA: TGTGCCACCAGCAGACCCGCAGGGGGAGGTGAAAAACTGTTTTTT. Protein product: CATSRPAGGGEKLFF.

The chain uses TRBV4-1 and TRBJ2-7, with D maybe TRBD2 (5 bases). Deletions cut 0 bases from V and 6 bases from J, with 24 bases between. This CDR3 contains 18 residues. CDR1 and CDR2 from the germline V gene are MGHRA and YSYEKL. The CDR3 loop reads CASSQEAARWPGSGEQYF. The CDR3, as DNA: TGCGCCAGCAGCCAAGAAGCAGCCCGTTGGCCGGGGTCGGGCGAGCAGTACTTC.